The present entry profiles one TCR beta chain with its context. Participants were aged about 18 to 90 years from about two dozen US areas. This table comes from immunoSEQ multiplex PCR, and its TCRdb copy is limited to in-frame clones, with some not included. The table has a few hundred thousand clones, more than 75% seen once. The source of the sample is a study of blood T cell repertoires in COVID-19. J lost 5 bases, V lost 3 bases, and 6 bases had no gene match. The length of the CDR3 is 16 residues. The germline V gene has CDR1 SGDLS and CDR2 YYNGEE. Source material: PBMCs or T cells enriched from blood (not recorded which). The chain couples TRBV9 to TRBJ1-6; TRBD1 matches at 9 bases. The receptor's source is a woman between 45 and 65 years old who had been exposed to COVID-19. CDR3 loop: CASSEGRTGDNSPLHF. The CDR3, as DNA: TGTGCCAGCAGCGAGGGGAGGACAGGGGATAATTCACCCCTCCACTTT.